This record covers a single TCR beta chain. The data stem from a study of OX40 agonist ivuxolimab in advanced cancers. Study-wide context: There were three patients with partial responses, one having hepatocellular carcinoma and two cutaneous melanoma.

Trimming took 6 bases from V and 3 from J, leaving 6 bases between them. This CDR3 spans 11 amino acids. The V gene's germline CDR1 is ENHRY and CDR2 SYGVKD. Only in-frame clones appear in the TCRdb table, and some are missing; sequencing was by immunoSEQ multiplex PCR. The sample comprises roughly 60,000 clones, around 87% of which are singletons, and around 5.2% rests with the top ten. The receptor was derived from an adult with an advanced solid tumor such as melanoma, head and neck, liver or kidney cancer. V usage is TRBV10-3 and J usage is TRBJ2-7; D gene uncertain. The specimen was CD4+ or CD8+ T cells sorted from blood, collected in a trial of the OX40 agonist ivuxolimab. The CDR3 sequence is CAIREYYEQYF. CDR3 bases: TGTGCCATCAGAGAATACTACGAGCAGTACTTC.